What follows is one T cell receptor (beta chain) and its context. The record originates from a study of blood T cell repertoires in COVID-19. The germline V gene encodes CDR1 SGHTA and CDR2 FQGNSA. CDR3 length: 14 residues. V shed 5 bases and J 3 bases; nucleotides not matched to a gene: 1. TCRdb's copy holds only in-frame clones and misses some; the assay was immunoSEQ multiplex PCR. Found here are about 250,000 clones, more than 75% of them singletons; the top ten hold 1.5% to 2%. The receptor was isolated from a woman aged 60-70 years who had recovered from COVID-19. The material sequenced was peripheral blood. The chain joins TRBV7-2 to TRBJ1-6, with 7 bases lining up with TRBD1. CDR3: CASSRDSYNSPLHF. The CDR3 bases are TGTGCCAGCAGCCGGGACAGCTATAATTCACCCCTCCACTTT.